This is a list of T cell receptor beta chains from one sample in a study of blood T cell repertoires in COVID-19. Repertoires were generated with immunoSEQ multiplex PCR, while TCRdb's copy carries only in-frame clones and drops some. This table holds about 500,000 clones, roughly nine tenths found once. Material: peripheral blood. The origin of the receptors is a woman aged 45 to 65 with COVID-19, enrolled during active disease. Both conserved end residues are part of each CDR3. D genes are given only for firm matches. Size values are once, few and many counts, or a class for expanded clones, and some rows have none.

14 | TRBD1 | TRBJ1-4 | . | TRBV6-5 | CASRGQGFNEKLFF | TGTGCCAGCAGGGGACAGGGGTTTAATGAAAAACTGTTTTTT
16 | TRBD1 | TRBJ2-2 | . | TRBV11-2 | CASSFGQGSYTGELFF | TGTGCCAGCAGCTTCGGACAGGGAAGCTACACCGGGGAGCTGTTTTTT
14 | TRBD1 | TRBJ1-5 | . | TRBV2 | CASNGDRAHQPQHF | TGTGCCAGCAACGGAGACAGGGCCCATCAGCCCCAGCATTTT
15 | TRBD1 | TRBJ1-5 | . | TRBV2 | CASKGGQGLSQPQHF | TGTGCCAGCAAGGGAGGACAGGGCTTAAGTCAGCCCCAGCATTTT
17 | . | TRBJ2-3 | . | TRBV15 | CATSRGSGQSSTDTQYF | TGTGCCACCAGCAGGGGTTCTGGACAGTCTAGCACAGATACGCAGTATTTT
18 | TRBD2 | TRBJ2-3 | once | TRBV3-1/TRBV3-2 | CASSSTAFRAGGEDTQYF | TGTGCCAGCAGCTCGACGGCATTCAGAGCGGGGGGGGAAGATACGCAGTATTTT
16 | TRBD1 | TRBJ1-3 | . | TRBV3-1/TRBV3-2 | CASSLLPGGGGNTIYF | TGTGCCAGCAGCCTACTACCAGGGGGAGGAGGAAACACCATATATTTT
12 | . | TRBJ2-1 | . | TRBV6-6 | CASSWTRDEQFF | TGTGCCAGCAGTTGGACAAGGGATGAGCAGTTCTTC
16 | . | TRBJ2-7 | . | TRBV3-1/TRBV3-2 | CASSQRDKAPLYEQYF | TGTGCCAGCAGCCAACGAGACAAAGCCCCCCTTTACGAGCAGTACTTC
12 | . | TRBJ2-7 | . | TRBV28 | CASRWGAREQYF | TGTGCCAGCAGGTGGGGAGCGAGAGAGCAGTACTTC
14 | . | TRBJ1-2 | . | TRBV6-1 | CASSESGDLYGYTF | TGTGCCAGCAGTGAAAGCGGGGACCTCTATGGCTACACCTTC
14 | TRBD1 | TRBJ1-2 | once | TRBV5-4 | CASSPVDRDYGYTF | TGTGCCAGCAGCCCGGTAGACAGGGACTATGGCTACACCTTC
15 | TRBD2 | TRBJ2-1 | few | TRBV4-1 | CASSLGLGEHNEQFF | TGCGCCAGCAGCCTGGGACTAGGAGAGCATAATGAGCAGTTCTTC
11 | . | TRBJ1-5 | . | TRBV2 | CASSAGEPQHF | TGTGCCAGCAGTGCGGGGGAGCCCCAGCATTTT
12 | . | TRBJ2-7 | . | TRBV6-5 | CASSTGTYEQYF | TGTGCCAGCAGTACGGGTACCTACGAGCAGTACTTC
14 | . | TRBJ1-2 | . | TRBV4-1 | CASSQPIQAGGYTF | TGCGCCAGCAGCCAACCTATTCAGGCAGGTGGCTACACCTTC
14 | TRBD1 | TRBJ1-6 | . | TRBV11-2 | CASSSDRGLSPLHF | TGTGCCAGCAGCTCAGACAGGGGGCTTTCACCCCTCCACTTT
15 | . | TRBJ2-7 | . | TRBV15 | CATSRDIPGSYEQYF | TGTGCCACCAGCAGAGATATTCCAGGCTCCTACGAGCAGTACTTC
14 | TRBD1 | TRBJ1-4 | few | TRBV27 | CASSRQGASEKLFF | TGTGCCAGCAGCAGACAGGGGGCTTCAGAAAAACTGTTTTTT
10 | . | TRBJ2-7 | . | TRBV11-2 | CASSSYEQYF | TGTGCCAGCAGCTCATACGAGCAGTACTTC
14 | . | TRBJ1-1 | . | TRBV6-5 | CASSYGPKAAEAFF | TGTGCCAGCAGTTACGGGCCCAAAGCCGCTGAAGCTTTCTTT
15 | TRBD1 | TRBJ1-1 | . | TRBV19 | CASRVTGTGNTEAFF | TGTGCCAGTAGAGTAACCGGGACAGGGAACACTGAAGCTTTCTTT
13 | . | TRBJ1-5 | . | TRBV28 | CASNGGEGQPQHF | TGTGCCAGCAACGGGGGAGAAGGTCAGCCCCAGCATTTT
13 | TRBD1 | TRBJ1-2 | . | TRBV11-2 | CASRPTGAEGYTF | TGTGCCAGCAGACCTACAGGGGCGGAAGGCTACACCTTC
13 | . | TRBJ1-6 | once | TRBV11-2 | CASSLARGGTLHF | TGTGCCAGCAGCTTAGCGCGCGGGGGCACCCTCCACTTT
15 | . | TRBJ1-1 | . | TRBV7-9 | CASSSNSGRDTEAFF | TGTGCCAGCAGCTCAAACTCAGGAAGAGACACTGAAGCTTTCTTT
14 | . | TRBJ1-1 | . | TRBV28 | CASSLPGGHTEAFF | TGTGCCAGCAGTTTACCGGGAGGGCACACTGAAGCTTTCTTT
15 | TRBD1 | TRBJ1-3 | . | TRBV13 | CASRKAGGLGNTIYF | TGTGCCAGCAGGAAAGCAGGGGGCCTGGGAAACACCATATATTTT
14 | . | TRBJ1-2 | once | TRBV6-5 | CASTPRGAGSGYTF | TGTGCCAGCACCCCGAGGGGAGCGGGTTCAGGCTACACCTTC
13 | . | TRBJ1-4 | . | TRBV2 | CASRSEQGGKLFF | TGTGCCAGCAGGTCTGAACAGGGAGGGAAACTGTTTTTT